A single sample is the source of the 27 T cell receptor beta chains below, sequenced in a study of cytomegalovirus exposure and HLA in healthy donors. Generated by immunoSEQ multiplex PCR, the TCRdb table keeps only in-frame clones and is missing some. The sample has over 150,000 clones, roughly 85% seen once. The sample comprised PBMCs. These receptors all come from a man younger than 35 in good health and CMV-seropositive.

CDR3: CASSFSPDRDDFNQPQHF. In DNA, the CDR3 is TGTGCCAGCAGTTTCTCCCCGGACAGGGACGACTTTAATCAGCCCCAGCATTTT. This sequence joins TRBV28 and TRBJ1-5, with 8 positions matching TRBD1. Germline CDR1 is MDHEN and CDR2 is SYDVKM. The CDR3 is made up of 18 amino acids. V lost 3 bases and J lost 4; bases outside the gene matches: 14.

The V and J genes are TRBV30 and TRBJ1-2; TRBD1 agrees at 7 bases. Losses at the gene ends were 2 bases for V and 7 bases for J; bases not matched to a gene: 10. There are 14 residues in the CDR3. Per the germline V gene, CDR1 is GTSNPN and CDR2 is SVGIG (reference sequence). CDR3 nucleotides: TGTGCCTGGAGTCCCGGGACAGCGCTCGGTGGCTACACCTTC. This gives the protein CAWSPGTALGGYTF. Based on the CDR3 plus reference TRBV30 and TRBJ1-2, the full variable domain is SQTIHQWPATLVQPVGSPLSLECTVEGTSNPNLYWYRQAAGRGLQLLFYSVGIGQISSEVPQNLSASRPQDRQFILSSKKLLLSDSGFYLCAWSPGTALGGYTFGSGTRLTVV.

The DNA for the CDR3 is TGTGCCAGCAGCGTCGGACAGGGTGCGAGCACTGAAGCTTTCTTT. As protein: CASSVGQGASTEAFF. The chain joins TRBV5-4 to TRBJ1-1; 8 bases map to TRBD1. This CDR3 is built from 15 residues. Losses at the gene ends were 4 bases for V and 4 bases for J; bases not matched to a gene: 9. The germline gives CDR1 SGHNT, CDR2 YYREEE (reference sequence). The full variable domain, in which reference TRBV5-4 and TRBJ1-1 provide the parts outside the CDR3, is ETGVTQSPTHLIKTRGQQVTLRCSSQSGHNTVSWYQQALGQGPQFIFQYYREEENGRGNFPPRFSGLQFPNYSSELNVNALELDDSALYLCASSVGQGASTEAFFGQGTRLTVV.

The gene calls are TRBV6-1 and TRBJ2-7; D ambiguous. Trimming removed 10 bases at V and 1 base at J, with 17 bases between. This CDR3 spans 14 amino acids. From germline, CDR1 is MNHNS and CDR2 SASEGT. The CDR3 bases are TGTGCCATCCGCCGCTCGACGGGTTCCTACGAGCAGTACTTC. Translation: CAIRRSTGSYEQYF.

This clone appeared a few times. The chain links TRBV6-1 to TRBJ2-7; D is possibly TRBD1 (5 bases). Germline V gene lookup returns CDR1 MNHNS and CDR2 SASEGT. This CDR3 has 13 amino acids. Trimming stripped 7 bases from V and 1 base from J, with 11 bases between. CDR3 sequence: CASKPQASYEQYF. In nucleotides, the CDR3 is TGTGCCAGCAAACCACAGGCATCCTACGAGCAGTACTTC.

The gene calls are TRBV7-9 and TRBJ2-7, with D possibly being TRBD1 (8 bases). Trimming took 5 bases from V and 6 from J, leaving 23 bases between them. This CDR3 spans 16 amino acids. Germline CDR1 reads SEHNR; CDR2 reads FQNEAQ (reference sequence). CDR3 DNA: TGTGCCAGCAGCAGCGGACAGGGAGGGGTCCCTCTCGAGCAGTACTTC. Translating gives CASSSGQGGVPLEQYF. Combining the CDR3 with reference TRBV7-9 and TRBJ2-7 gives the whole variable domain DTGVSQNPRHKITKRGQNVTFRCDPISEHNRLYWYRQTLGQGPEFLTYFQNEAQLEKSRLLSDRFSAERPKGSFSTLEIQRTEQGDSAMYLCASSSGQGGVPLEQYFGPGTRLTVT.

This rearrangement joins TRBV28 to TRBJ1-2, with 10 bases identical to TRBD1. Trimming removed 3 bases from V and 2 bases from J; junction bases left unmatched: 6. The length of the CDR3 is 16 residues. CDR1 and CDR2 from the germline V gene are MDHEN and SYDVKM. In DNA form, the CDR3 reads TGTGCCAGCAGTTTTCCCCCGGGACAGGGGAACTATGGCTACACCTTC. Translated: CASSFPPGQGNYGYTF.

The chain uses TRBV7-2 and TRBJ2-5; D is ambiguous. V was clipped by 4 bases and J by 2 bases, with 11 bases between them. This CDR3 is 14 amino acids long. Germline V gene sequence: CDR1 SGHTA, CDR2 FQGNSA. CDR3 coding DNA: TGTGCCAGCAGCTCCTATGGGCCACAAGAGACCCAGTACTTC. This codes for CASSSYGPQETQYF.

The V gene is TRBV4-1, the J gene TRBJ2-1, with D possibly matching TRBD2 (5 bases). The CDR3 extends over 17 amino acids. V shed 1 base and J shed 5 bases, with 18 bases lying between them. Germline values: CDR1 MGHRA, CDR2 YSYEKL. This chain's CDR3 is CASSQVAEGVLNNEQFF. In DNA form, the CDR3 reads TGCGCCAGCAGCCAAGTGGCCGAGGGAGTACTTAACAATGAGCAGTTCTTC.

The chain couples TRBV21-1 to TRBJ1-2; TRBD1 reflects the table's D call only, with no check against the DNA. TRBV21-1 is an annotated pseudogene. This CDR3 is 16 amino acids long. The CDR3: CASSKGRGQYNYGYTF. As DNA, the CDR3 is TGTGCCAGCAGCAAAGGAAGGGGACAGTATAACTATGGCTACACCTTC.

This chain connects TRBV7-8 to TRBJ2-2, with 8 positions matching TRBD1. Looked up from germline, CDR1 is SGHVS and CDR2 is FQNEAQ. The CDR3 totals 20 residues. After removal of 3 bases from V and 4 bases from J, the junction contained 19 bases not matched to a gene. The CDR3 region is CASSFWNSRGRRVGTGELFF. CDR3 nucleotide sequence: TGTGCCAGCAGCTTTTGGAACTCCAGGGGGCGAAGGGTTGGCACCGGGGAGCTGTTTTTT.

V usage is TRBV7-9 and J usage is TRBJ2-7; 7 bases fit TRBD1. With V trimmed by 1 base and J by 4 bases, 7 bases remained unmatched. This CDR3 region has 15 residues. The germline V gene has CDR1 SEHNR and CDR2 FQNEAQ (reference sequence). This chain's CDR3 is CASSLVQGLFYEQYF. The DNA of the CDR3 is TGTGCCAGCAGCTTAGTACAGGGGCTATTTTACGAGCAGTACTTC.

This sequence joins TRBV7-9 and TRBJ2-1; no definite D call. The CDR3 covers 14 residues. Germline V lookup: CDR1 SEHNR, CDR2 FQNEAQ (reference sequence). V shed 0 bases and J shed 4 bases, with 7 bases lying between them. The CDR3 protein is CASSLASEYNEQFF. The DNA for the CDR3 is TGTGCCAGCAGCTTAGCCTCCGAGTACAATGAGCAGTTCTTC.

The chain combines TRBV6-1 with TRBJ2-5; a possible D gene is TRBD2 (6 bases). This CDR3 is built from 13 residues. Germline CDR1 MNHNS, CDR2 SASEGT. V dropped 6 bases and J dropped 5 bases, with 13 bases sitting between them. CDR3 loop: CASSLTGGETQYF. The DNA of the CDR3 is TGTGCCAGCAGCTTAACAGGAGGGGAGACCCAGTACTTC.

The CDR3 DNA reads TGTGCCAGTCCCTGGGCCCAGGGGTTATCTTCATGGTGTTCTGGAAACACCATATATTTT. Its protein is CASPWAQGLSSWCSGNTIYF. The rearrangement joins TRBV27 to TRBJ1-3, with D tentatively TRBD1 (6 bases). The germline V and J ends were trimmed by 9 bases and 1 base, with 31 bases remaining between them. The CDR3 has 20 residues. Germline V gene data show CDR1 as MNHEY and CDR2 as SMNVEV (reference sequence).

The chain couples TRBV11-3 to TRBJ2-4; D might be TRBD2 (6 bases). Trimming removed 4 bases at V and 0 bases at J, with 16 bases between. This CDR3 is 17 amino acids long. Germline assignment: CDR1 SGHNT and CDR2 YENEEA. The CDR3, as DNA: TGTGCCAGCAGCTACCTGGGCGGAGGGTCAGCCAAAAACATTCAGTACTTC. Protein product: CASSYLGGGSAKNIQYF.

The rearrangement links TRBV5-1 to TRBJ1-2; D gene uncertain. The V and J ends lost 0 bases and 2 bases respectively, with 5 bases between them. The CDR3 has 13 amino acids. Germline V gene lookup returns CDR1 SGHRS and CDR2 YFSETQ. CDR3 sequence (DNA): TGCGCCAGCAGCTTGGACAGAAACTATGGCTACACCTTC. This translates into CASSLDRNYGYTF.

This clone was seen a single time. The V call is TRBV18, the J call TRBJ2-7; D is uncertain. Germline CDR1 KGHSH, CDR2 LQKENI. The germline V and J ends were trimmed by 0 bases and 5 bases, with 8 bases remaining between them. The CDR3 contains 13 residues. In DNA form, the CDR3 reads TGTGCCAGCTCACCACCAGGTGACAACGAGCAGTACTTC. Its translation: CASSPPGDNEQYF.

The rearrangement links TRBV9 to TRBJ1-3, with D maybe TRBD1 (5 bases). CDR1 and CDR2 from the germline V gene are SGDLS and YYNGEE. Between the trimmed V and J ends, which lost 3 bases and 1 base, there was a span of 17 bases. This CDR3 has 17 residues. In DNA, the CDR3 is TGTGCCAGCAGCGCAGACGTCAGGGCTGCGTCTGGAAACACCATATATTTT. Its translation: CASSADVRAASGNTIYF.

Many counts were recorded for this clone. V and J are TRBV7-3 and TRBJ1-1; 7 nucleotides agree with TRBD1. The CDR3 sequence is 14 residues long. Germline lookup yields CDR1 SGHTA and CDR2 FQGTGA. V lost 4 bases and J lost 5; bases outside the gene matches: 7. CDR3 region: CASSSGTGATEAFF. The CDR3 coding sequence is TGTGCCAGCAGCTCCGGAACAGGGGCGACTGAAGCTTTCTTT.

The chain combines TRBV28 with TRBJ2-7; perhaps TRBD2 as D (6 bases). CDR1 is MDHEN and CDR2 is SYDVKM in the germline V gene. The CDR3 covers 15 residues. The V end was cut by 2 bases, the J end by 3 bases, with 14 bases between. The CDR3 reads CASSLRRAGNYEQYF. CDR3 DNA: TGTGCCAGCAGTTTACGGAGGGCGGGCAACTACGAGCAGTACTTC.

J is TRBJ2-1 and V is TRBV28; 9 nucleotides agree with TRBD1. V gave up 4 bases and J gave up 10 bases; unmatched junction bases: 17. CDR1 and CDR2 from the germline V gene are MDHEN and SYDVKM. The CDR3 is made up of 17 amino acids. CDR3 bases: TGTGCCAGCAGTTCCCCCGCGGGACAGGGACGATGGGACGAGCAGTTCTTC. Amino acid sequence: CASSSPAGQGRWDEQFF.

V is TRBV5-4 and J is TRBJ1-2, with D possibly TRBD1 on 6 matching bases. CDR1 is SGHNT, CDR2 YYREEE, per germline (reference sequence). The V gene lost 3 bases and the J gene lost 2 bases, with 23 bases spanning the gap. The CDR3 is 18 amino acids. The CDR3 sequence is CASSSGRTTGGPNYGYTF. The CDR3 nucleotides are TGTGCCAGCAGCTCCGGGCGGACCACGGGGGGCCCGAACTATGGCTACACCTTC.

The chain has TRBV5-1 and TRBJ2-7; tentative D call: TRBD2 (7 bases). The CDR3 length is 14 residues. V was shortened by 0 bases and J by 3 bases, with 10 bases between the two germline ends. Germline CDR1 reads SGHRS; CDR2 reads YFSETQ. CDR3 nucleotides: TGCGCCAGCAGCTTGGAGGGGGGGGTCTACGAGCAGTACTTC. Protein: CASSLEGGVYEQYF.

The J gene is TRBJ1-3, the V gene TRBV6-5; no definite D call. This CDR3 region has 15 residues. Germline-derived CDR1 and CDR2 are MNHEY and SVGAGI. V dropped 2 bases and J dropped 0 bases, with 8 bases sitting between them. The CDR3 sequence: CASSYGEGSGNTIYF. The CDR3 region has the DNA TGTGCCAGCAGTTACGGGGAGGGCTCTGGAAACACCATATATTTT.

The chain combines TRBV5-6 with TRBJ2-6; D is possibly TRBD1 (6 bases). The CDR3 is 18 residues long. CDR1 and CDR2 from the germline V gene are SGHDT and YYEEEE. V shed 1 base and J shed 0 bases, with 14 bases lying between them. CDR3 in amino acids: CASSLSRDTISGANVLTF. The CDR3 DNA is TGTGCCAGCAGCTTGAGTCGGGACACTATCTCTGGGGCCAACGTCCTGACTTTC.

CDR3 residues: CASSRTGAAGELFF. In DNA, the CDR3 is TGTGCCAGCAGTCGGACAGGGGCGGCCGGGGAGCTGTTTTTT. The chain has TRBV7-9 and TRBJ2-2; 9 bases are a match to TRBD1. CDR3 length equals 14 residues. Per the germline V gene, CDR1 is SEHNR and CDR2 is FQNEAQ (reference sequence). V lost 6 bases to trimming and J lost 6 bases; unmatched junction nucleotides: 5.